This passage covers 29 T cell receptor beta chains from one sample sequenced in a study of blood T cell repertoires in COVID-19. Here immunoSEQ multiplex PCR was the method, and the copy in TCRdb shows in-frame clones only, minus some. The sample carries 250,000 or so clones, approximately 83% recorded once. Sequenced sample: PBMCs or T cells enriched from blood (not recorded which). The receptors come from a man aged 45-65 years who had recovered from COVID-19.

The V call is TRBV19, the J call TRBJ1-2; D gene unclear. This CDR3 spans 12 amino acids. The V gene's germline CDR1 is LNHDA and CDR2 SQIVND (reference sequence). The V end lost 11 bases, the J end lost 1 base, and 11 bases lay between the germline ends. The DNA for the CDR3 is TGTGCCTCCCAAAGCGGTAACTATGGCTACACCTTC. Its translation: CASQSGNYGYTF. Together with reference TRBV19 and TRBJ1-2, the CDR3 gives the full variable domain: DGGITQSPKYLFRKEGQNVTLSCEQNLNHDAMYWYRQDPGQGLRLIYYSQIVNDFQKGDIAEGYSVSREKKESFPLTVTSAQKNPTAFYLCASQSGNYGYTFGSGTRLTVV.

The CDR3 protein is CASSLGEDSYSYEQYF. The DNA for the CDR3 is TGCGCCAGCAGCTTGGGCGAGGACAGCTACTCCTACGAGCAGTACTTC. The chain links TRBV5-1 to TRBJ2-7; perhaps TRBD1 as D (6 bases). The CDR3 totals 16 residues. The germline V gene encodes CDR1 SGHRS and CDR2 YFSETQ. The V end was cut by 0 bases, the J end by 0 bases, with 13 bases between.

CDR3 loop: CATRQGNQPQHF. CDR3 bases: TGTGCCACCCGACAGGGCAATCAGCCCCAGCATTTT. The chain carries TRBV6-5 and TRBJ1-5, with D possibly being TRBD1 (6 bases). CDR1 is MNHEY and CDR2 is SVGAGI in the germline V gene. The CDR3 extends over 12 amino acids. Trimming took 10 bases from V and 2 from J, leaving 9 bases between them.

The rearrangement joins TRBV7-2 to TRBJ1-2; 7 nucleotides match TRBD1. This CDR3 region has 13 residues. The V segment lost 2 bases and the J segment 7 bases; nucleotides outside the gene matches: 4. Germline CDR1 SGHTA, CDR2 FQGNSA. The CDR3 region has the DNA TGTGCCAGCAGCTTAACCGCAGGGGGTGGCTACACCTTC. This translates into CASSLTAGGGYTF.

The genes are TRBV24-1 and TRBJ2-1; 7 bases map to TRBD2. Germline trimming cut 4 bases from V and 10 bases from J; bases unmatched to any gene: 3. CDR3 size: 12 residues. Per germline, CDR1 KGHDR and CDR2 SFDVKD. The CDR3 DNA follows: TGTGCCACCAGTGACCCGGGACTAGAGCAGTTCTTC. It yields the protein CATSDPGLEQFF.

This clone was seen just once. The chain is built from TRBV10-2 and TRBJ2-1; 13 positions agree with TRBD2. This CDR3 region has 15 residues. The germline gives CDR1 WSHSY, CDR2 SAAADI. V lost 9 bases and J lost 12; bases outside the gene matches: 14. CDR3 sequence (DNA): TGCGCCAGTCAGGGGACTAGCGGGAACATGGACGGGCAGTTCTTC. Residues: CASQGTSGNMDGQFF.

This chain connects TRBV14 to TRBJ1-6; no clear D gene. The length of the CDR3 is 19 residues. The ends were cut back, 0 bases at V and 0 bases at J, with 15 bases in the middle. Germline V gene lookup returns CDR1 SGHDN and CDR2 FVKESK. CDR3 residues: CASSQEVAAESSYNSPLHF. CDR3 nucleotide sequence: TGTGCCAGCAGCCAAGAAGTGGCAGCGGAGAGCTCCTATAATTCACCCCTCCACTTT.

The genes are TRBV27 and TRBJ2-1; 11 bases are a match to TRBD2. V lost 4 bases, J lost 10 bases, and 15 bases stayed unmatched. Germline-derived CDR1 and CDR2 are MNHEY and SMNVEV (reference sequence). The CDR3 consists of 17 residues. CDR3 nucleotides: TGTGCCAGCAGTTCTCCATTAGCGGGAGGGCCCTCGCGGGAGCAGTTCTTC. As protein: CASSSPLAGGPSREQFF.

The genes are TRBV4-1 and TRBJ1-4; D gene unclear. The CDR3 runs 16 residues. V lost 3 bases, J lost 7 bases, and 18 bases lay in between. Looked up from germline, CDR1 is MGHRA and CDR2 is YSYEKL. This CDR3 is CASSHQQGRLGEKLFF. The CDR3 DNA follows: TGCGCCAGCAGCCATCAGCAAGGCCGACTCGGTGAAAAACTGTTTTTT.

The CDR3 nucleotides are TGTGCCAGCAGTTACTCTATGACACGGTACAATGAGCAGTTCTTC. Its translation: CASSYSMTRYNEQFF. The gene calls are TRBV6-6 and TRBJ2-1, with D unclear. V dropped 0 bases and J dropped 4 bases, with 10 bases sitting between them. Per the germline V gene, CDR1 is MNHNY and CDR2 is SVGAGI (reference sequence). The CDR3 consists of 15 residues.

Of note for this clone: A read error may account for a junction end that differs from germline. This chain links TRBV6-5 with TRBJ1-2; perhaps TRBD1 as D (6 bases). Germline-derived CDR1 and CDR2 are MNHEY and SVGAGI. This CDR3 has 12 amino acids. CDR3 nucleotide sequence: TGTGCCAGCACCGACACAGGGCGCAACGCTCACTTC. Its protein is CASTDTGRNAHF.

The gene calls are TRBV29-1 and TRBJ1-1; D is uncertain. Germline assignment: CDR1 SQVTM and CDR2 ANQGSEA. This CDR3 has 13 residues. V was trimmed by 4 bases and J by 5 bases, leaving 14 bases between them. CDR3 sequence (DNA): TGCAGCGTTGTGACCGGGGTAGGGACTGAAGCTTTCTTT. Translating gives CSVVTGVGTEAFF.

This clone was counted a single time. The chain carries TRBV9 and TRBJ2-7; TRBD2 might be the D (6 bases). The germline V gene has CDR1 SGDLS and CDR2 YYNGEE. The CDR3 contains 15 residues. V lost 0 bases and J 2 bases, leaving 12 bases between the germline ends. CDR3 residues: CASSVGGEPTYEQYF. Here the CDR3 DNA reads TGTGCCAGCAGCGTAGGCGGGGAGCCAACCTACGAGCAGTACTTC. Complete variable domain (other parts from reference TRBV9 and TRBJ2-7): DSGVTQTPKHLITATGQRVTLRCSPRSGDLSVYWYQQSLDQGLQFLIQYYNGEERAKGNILERFSAQQFPDLHSELNLSSLELGDSALYFCASSVGGEPTYEQYFGPGTRLTVT.

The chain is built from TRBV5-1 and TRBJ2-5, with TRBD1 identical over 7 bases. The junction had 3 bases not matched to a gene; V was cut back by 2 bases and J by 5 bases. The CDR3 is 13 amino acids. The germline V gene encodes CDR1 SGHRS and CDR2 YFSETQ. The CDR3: CASSFDRVETQYF. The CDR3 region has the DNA TGCGCCAGCAGCTTCGACAGGGTTGAGACCCAGTACTTC.

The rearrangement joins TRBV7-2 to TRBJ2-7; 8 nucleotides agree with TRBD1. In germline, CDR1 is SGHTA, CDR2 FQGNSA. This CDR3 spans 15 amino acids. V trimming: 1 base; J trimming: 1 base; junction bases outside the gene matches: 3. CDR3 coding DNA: TGTGCCAGCAGCTTAGGGGGACAGGTTTCCTACGAGCAGTACTTC. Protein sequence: CASSLGGQVSYEQYF.

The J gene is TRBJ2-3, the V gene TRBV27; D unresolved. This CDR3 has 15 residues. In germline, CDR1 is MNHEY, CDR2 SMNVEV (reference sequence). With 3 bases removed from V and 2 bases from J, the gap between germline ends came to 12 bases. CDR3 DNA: TGTGCCAGCAGTTTTTTAGCTCCCGTCACAGATACGCAGTATTTT. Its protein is CASSFLAPVTDTQYF.

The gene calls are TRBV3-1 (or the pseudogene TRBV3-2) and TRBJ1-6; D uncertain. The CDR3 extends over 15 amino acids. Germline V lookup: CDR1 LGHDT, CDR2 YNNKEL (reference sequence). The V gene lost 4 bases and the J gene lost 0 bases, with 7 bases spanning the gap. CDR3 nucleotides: TGTGCCAGCAGCCGCGAAGTCTCCTATAATTCACCCCTCCACTTT. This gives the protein CASSREVSYNSPLHF.

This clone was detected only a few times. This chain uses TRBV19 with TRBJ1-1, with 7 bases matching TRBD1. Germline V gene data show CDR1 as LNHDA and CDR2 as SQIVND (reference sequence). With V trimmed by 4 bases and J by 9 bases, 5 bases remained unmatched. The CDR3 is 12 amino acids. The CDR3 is CASSTRTGKAFF. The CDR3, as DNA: TGTGCCAGTAGTACTAGGACAGGAAAAGCTTTCTTT. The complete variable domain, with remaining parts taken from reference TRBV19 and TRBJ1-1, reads DGGITQSPKYLFRKEGQNVTLSCEQNLNHDAMYWYRQDPGQGLRLIYYSQIVNDFQKGDIAEGYSVSREKKESFPLTVTSAQKNPTAFYLCASSTRTGKAFFGQGTRLTVV.

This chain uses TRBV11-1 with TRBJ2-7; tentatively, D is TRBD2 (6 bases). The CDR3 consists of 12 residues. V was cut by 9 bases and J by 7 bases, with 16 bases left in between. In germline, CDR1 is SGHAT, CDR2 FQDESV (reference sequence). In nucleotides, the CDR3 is TGTGCCAGTAGATTAGAGGCGGGAGAGCAGTACTTC. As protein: CASRLEAGEQYF.

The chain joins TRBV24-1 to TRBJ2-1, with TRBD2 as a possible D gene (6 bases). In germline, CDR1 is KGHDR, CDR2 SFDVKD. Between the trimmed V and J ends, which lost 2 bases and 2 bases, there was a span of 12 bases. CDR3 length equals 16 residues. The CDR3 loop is CATSDYGREAYNEQFF. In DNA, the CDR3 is TGTGCCACCAGTGATTACGGGCGGGAAGCCTACAATGAGCAGTTCTTC.

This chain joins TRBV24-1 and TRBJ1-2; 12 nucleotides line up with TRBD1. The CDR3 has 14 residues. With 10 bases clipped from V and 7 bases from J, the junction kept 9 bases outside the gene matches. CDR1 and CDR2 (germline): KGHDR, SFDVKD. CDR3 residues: CATAPGQGARGYTF. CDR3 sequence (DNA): TGTGCCACAGCTCCGGGACAGGGGGCGCGTGGCTACACCTTC.

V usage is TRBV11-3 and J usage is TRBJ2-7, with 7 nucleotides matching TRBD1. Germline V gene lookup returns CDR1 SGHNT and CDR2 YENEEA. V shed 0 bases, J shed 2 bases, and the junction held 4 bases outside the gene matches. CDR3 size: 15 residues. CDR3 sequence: CASSLDHGTAYEQYF. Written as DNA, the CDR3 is TGTGCCAGCAGCTTAGATCACGGGACAGCCTACGAGCAGTACTTC.

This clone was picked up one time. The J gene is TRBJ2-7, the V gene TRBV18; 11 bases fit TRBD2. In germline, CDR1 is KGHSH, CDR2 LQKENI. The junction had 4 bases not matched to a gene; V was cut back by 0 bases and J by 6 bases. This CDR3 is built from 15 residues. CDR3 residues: CASSPPTSGSGEQYF. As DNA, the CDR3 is TGTGCCAGCTCACCACCCACTAGCGGGAGCGGCGAGCAGTACTTC.

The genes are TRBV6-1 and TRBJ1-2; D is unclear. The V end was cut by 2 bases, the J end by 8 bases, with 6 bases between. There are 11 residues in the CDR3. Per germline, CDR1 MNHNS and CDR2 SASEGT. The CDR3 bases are TGTGCCAGCAGTGAACGGGTCGGCTACACCTTC. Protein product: CASSERVGYTF.

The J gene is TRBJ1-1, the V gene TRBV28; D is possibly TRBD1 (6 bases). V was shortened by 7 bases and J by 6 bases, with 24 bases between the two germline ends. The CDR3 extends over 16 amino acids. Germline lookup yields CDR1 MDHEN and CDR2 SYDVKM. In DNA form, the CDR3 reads TGTGCCAGCACCGCATCGGGGGGCGGGTTGATCTCTGAAGCTTTCTTT. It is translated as CASTASGGGLISEAFF. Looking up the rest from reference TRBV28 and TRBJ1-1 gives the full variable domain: DVKVTQSSRYLVKRTGEKVFLECVQDMDHENMFWYRQDPGLGLRLIYFSYDVKMKEKGDIPEGYSVSREKKERFSLILESASTNQTSMYLCASTASGGGLISEAFFGQGTRLTVV.

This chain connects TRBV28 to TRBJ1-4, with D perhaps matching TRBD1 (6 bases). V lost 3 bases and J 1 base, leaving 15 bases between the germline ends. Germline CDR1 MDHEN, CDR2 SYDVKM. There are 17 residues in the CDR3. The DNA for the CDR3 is TGTGCCAGCAGTTTCCGAACAGGGATAAAAACTAATGAAAAACTGTTTTTT. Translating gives CASSFRTGIKTNEKLFF.

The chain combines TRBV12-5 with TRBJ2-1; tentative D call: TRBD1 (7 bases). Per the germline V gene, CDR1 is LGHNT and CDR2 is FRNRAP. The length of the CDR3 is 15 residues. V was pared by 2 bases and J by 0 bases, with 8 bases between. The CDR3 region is CASGLQGGSYNEQFF. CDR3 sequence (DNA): TGTGCTAGTGGTTTGCAGGGGGGCTCCTACAATGAGCAGTTCTTC.

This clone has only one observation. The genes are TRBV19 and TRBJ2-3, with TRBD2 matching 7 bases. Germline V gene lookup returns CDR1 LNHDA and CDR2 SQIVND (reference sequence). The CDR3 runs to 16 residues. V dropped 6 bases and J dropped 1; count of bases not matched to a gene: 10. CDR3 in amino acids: CASSPITSGGTDTQYF. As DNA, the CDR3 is TGTGCCAGTAGCCCCATAACAAGCGGGGGCACAGATACGCAGTATTTT. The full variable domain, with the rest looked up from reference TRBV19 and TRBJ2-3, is DGGITQSPKYLFRKEGQNVTLSCEQNLNHDAMYWYRQDPGQGLRLIYYSQIVNDFQKGDIAEGYSVSREKKESFPLTVTSAQKNPTAFYLCASSPITSGGTDTQYFGPGTRLTVL.

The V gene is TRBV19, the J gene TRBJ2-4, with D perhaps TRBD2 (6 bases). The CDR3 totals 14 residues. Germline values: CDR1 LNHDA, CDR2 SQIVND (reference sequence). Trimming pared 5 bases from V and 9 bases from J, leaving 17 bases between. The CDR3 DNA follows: TGTGCCAGTAGTGCGGGACCCCCCGAGGGCATTCAGTACTTC. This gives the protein CASSAGPPEGIQYF.